This T cell receptor beta chain derives from a study of blood T cell repertoires in COVID-19. In the source study's methods: Amplification with reference gene primers provided the estimates of nucleated cell counts. The repertoire was sequenced with immunoSEQ multiplex PCR; TCRdb's copy has only in-frame clones and lacks some. That table is the source of V, J and clone size, and D and trimming were worked out from the DNA. This sample has roughly 450,000 clones, with about 92% found just once. Recovered status in Cohort 3 required two negative PCRs, clearance, or symptom resolution. This receptor was taken from a man between 18 and 29 years old who had recovered from COVID-19. Sequences were obtained from PBMCs or T cells enriched from blood (not recorded which).

CDR3 in DNA: TGTGCCATCAGTGCCGACAGGGGGCCTTTCGGCTACACCTTC. Its protein is CAISADRGPFGYTF. This chain joins TRBV10-3 and TRBJ1-2; TRBD1 agrees at 10 bases. Per the germline V gene, CDR1 is ENHRY and CDR2 is SYGVKD. This CDR3 is 14 amino acids long. After removal of 4 bases from V and 8 bases from J, the junction contained 7 bases not matched to a gene.